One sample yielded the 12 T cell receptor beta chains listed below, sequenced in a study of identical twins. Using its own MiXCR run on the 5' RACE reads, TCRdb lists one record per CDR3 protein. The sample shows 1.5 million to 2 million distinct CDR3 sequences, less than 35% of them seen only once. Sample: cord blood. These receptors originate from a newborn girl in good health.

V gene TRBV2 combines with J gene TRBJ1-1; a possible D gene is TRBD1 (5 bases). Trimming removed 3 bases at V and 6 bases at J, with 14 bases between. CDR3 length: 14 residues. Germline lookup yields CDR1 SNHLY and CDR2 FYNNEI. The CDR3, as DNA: TGTGCCAGCAGTGACCCGGGGGGGAGTCCTGAAGCTTTCTTT. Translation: CASSDPGGSPEAFF.

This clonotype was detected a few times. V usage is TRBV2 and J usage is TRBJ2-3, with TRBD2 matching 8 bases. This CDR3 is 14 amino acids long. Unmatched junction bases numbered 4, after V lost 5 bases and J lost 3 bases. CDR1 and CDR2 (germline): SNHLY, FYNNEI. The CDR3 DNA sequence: TGTGCCAGCAGTAAACTAGCGGTAACAGATACGCAGTATTTT. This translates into CASSKLAVTDTQYF.

The CDR3 sequence is CASSQVGYTGELFF. The CDR3 DNA reads TGCGCCAGCAGCCAGGTCGGATACACCGGGGAGCTGTTTTTT. The V call is TRBV4-1, the J call TRBJ2-2; D is unresolved. The CDR3 has 14 residues. V lost 3 bases and J lost 3, with 8 bases in between. The germline CDR1 and CDR2 sequences are MGHRA and YSYEKL.

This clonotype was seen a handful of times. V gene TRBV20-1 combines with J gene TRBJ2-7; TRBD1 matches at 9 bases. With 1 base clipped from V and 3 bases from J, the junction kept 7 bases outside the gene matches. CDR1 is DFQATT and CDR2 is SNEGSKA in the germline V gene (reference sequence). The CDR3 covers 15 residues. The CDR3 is CSARGLGQGSYEQYF. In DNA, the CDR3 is TGCAGTGCTAGAGGCCTCGGACAGGGGAGCTACGAGCAGTACTTC.

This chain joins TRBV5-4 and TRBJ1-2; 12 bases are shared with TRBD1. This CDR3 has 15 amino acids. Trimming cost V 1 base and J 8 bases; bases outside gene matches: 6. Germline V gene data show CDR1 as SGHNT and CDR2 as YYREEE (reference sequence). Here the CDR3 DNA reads TGTGCCAGCAGCTTGAAGGGACAGGGGGCGCGGGGCTACACCTTC. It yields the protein CASSLKGQGARGYTF. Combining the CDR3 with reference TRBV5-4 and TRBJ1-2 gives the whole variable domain ETGVTQSPTHLIKTRGQQVTLRCSSQSGHNTVSWYQQALGQGPQFIFQYYREEENGRGNFPPRFSGLQFPNYSSELNVNALELDDSALYLCASSLKGQGARGYTFGSGTRLTVV.

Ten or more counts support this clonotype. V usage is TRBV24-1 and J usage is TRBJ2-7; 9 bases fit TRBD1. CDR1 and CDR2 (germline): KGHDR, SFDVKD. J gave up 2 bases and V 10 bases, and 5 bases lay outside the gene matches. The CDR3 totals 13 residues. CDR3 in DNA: TGTGCCACGGGGACAGGGAGTCCCTACGAGCAGTACTTC. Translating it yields CATGTGSPYEQYF.

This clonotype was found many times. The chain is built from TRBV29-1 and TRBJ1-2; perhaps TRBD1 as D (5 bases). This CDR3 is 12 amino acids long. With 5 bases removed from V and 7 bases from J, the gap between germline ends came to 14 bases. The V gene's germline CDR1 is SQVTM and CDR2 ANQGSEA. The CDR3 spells CSVPGTPGGYTF. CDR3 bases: TGCAGCGTTCCCGGGACTCCTGGTGGCTACACCTTC.

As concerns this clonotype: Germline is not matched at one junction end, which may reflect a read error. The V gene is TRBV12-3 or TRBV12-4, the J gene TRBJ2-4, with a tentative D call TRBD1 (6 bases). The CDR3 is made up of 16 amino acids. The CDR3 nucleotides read TGTGCCAGCAGTCCTAGGGACACGTTAGCCAAAAACACTCAGTACTTC. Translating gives CASSPRDTLAKNTQYF.

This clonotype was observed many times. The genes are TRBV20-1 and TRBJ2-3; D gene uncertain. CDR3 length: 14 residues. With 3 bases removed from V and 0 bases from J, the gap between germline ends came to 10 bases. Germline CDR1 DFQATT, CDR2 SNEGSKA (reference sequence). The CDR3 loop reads CSASGGTSTDTQYF. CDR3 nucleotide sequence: TGCAGTGCTAGTGGCGGTACTAGCACAGATACGCAGTATTTT.

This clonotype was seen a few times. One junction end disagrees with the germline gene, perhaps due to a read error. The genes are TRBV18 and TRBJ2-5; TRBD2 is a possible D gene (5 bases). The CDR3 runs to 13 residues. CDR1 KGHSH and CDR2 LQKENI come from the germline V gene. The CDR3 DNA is TGTACCAGCTCACCTGGGCTAGCAGAGACCCAGTACTTC. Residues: CTSSPGLAETQYF.

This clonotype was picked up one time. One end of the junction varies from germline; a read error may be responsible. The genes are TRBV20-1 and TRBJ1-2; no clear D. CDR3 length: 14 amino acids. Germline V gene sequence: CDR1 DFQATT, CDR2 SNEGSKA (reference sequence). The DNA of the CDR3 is TGCAGTGCTAGACGGGCGGGATCTAACTATGGCCACACCTTC. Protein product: CSARRAGSNYGHTF.

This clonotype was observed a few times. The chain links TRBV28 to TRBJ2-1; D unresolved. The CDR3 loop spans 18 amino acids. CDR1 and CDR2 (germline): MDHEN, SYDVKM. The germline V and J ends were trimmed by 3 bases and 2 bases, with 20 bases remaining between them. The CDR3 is CASSFGLTSPSPYNEQFF. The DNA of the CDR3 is TGTGCCAGCAGTTTTGGGTTAACGTCCCCAAGCCCCTACAATGAGCAGTTCTTC.